A selection of T cell receptor beta chains follows, all from one sample in a study of blood T cell repertoires in COVID-19. This table comes from immunoSEQ multiplex PCR, and its TCRdb copy is limited to in-frame clones, with some not included. Of about 140,000 clones in the sample, roughly 83% were seen once. Material for sequencing was PBMCs or T cells enriched from blood (not recorded which). All receptors derive from a man in his forties with acute COVID-19. The CDR3 runs from the conserved cysteine through the conserved F or W. The D gene is left open where the match is weak. Size tells how often a clone was seen (once, few, many) or the class of an expanded clone, and some rows leave it out.

V: TRBV5-1
D: NA
J: TRBJ2-3
size: NA
DNA: TGCGCCAGCAGCTTACAGGGTGGCACAGATACGCAGTATTTT
CDR3: CASSLQGGTDTQYF

V: TRBV6-1
D: TRBD1
J: TRBJ2-7
size: NA
DNA: TGTGCCAGCAGTGACTTTGGGCCCAGGGGGCCTGACGAGCAGTACTTC
CDR3: CASSDFGPRGPDEQYF

V: TRBV28
D: TRBD1
J: TRBJ1-2
size: NA
DNA: TGTGCCAGCAGTTTGGCATCGACAGGGGGCTATGGCTACACCTTC
CDR3: CASSLASTGGYGYTF

V: TRBV5-1
D: TRBD2
J: TRBJ2-5
size: once
DNA: TGCGCCAGCAGCCCTAGGACGGGGGGAAGTACAGAGACCCAGTACTTC
CDR3: CASSPRTGGSTETQYF

V: TRBV6-5
D: TRBD1
J: TRBJ1-1
size: NA
DNA: TGTGCCAGCAGCCATACAGGGGGAAATATAGCTGAAGCTTTCTTT
CDR3: CASSHTGGNIAEAFF

V: TRBV30
D: NA
J: TRBJ1-3
size: NA
DNA: TGTGCCTGGAGTGTAAGGAGGGCTGGAAACACCATATATTTT
CDR3: CAWSVRRAGNTIYF

V: TRBV5-1
D: TRBD2
J: TRBJ2-1
size: NA
DNA: TGCGCCAGCAGCTTGGCCATGGCGGGAGCTACAAATGAGCAGTTCTTC
CDR3: CASSLAMAGATNEQFF

V: TRBV11-2
D: NA
J: TRBJ2-1
size: few
DNA: TGTGCCAGCACCCCGACTAGTCGACGCAATGAGCAGTTCTTC
CDR3: CASTPTSRRNEQFF

V: TRBV10-3
D: TRBD1
J: TRBJ1-2
size: NA
DNA: TGTGCCATCAGTTCCCGGACAGGGACTAACTATGGCTACACCTTC
CDR3: CAISSRTGTNYGYTF

V: TRBV28
D: TRBD1
J: TRBJ1-6
size: NA
DNA: TGTGCCAGCAGTTCACAGACAGGGTCCAATAATTCACCCCTCCACTTT
CDR3: CASSSQTGSNNSPLHF

V: TRBV4-3
D: NA
J: TRBJ1-4
size: NA
DNA: TGCGCCAGCAGCCAAGACTTGGCACGAAAACTGTTTTTT
CDR3: CASSQDLARKLFF

V: TRBV7-2
D: TRBD2
J: TRBJ2-3
size: NA
DNA: TGTGCCAGCAGCTCACTAGCGGGGGTTTTGGTCCCAGATACGCAGTATTTT
CDR3: CASSSLAGVLVPDTQYF

V: TRBV7-9
D: NA
J: TRBJ2-7
size: NA
DNA: TGTGCCAGCAGCCCAGGCAGGGGCCTTGACTACGAGCAGTACTTC
CDR3: CASSPGRGLDYEQYF

V: TRBV7-9
D: TRBD2
J: TRBJ2-2
size: NA
DNA: TGTGCCAGCAGCTTGCCGGGACTAGTCTTCGGGGAGCTGTTTTTT
CDR3: CASSLPGLVFGELFF

V: TRBV11-3
D: NA
J: TRBJ2-2
size: NA
DNA: TGTGCCAGCACCCAGGACGGGACGAACACCGGGGAGCTGTTTTTT
CDR3: CASTQDGTNTGELFF

V: TRBV4-2
D: NA
J: TRBJ1-3
size: NA
DNA: TGTGCCAGCAGCCAAGATTTGGGGGGCTCTGGAAACACCATATATTTT
CDR3: CASSQDLGGSGNTIYF

V: TRBV30
D: NA
J: TRBJ1-5
size: NA
DNA: TGTGCCTGGAGTCCCCGGGGTCTTCAGCCCCAGCATTTT
CDR3: CAWSPRGLQPQHF

V: TRBV28
D: NA
J: TRBJ1-1
size: NA
DNA: TGTGCCAGCAGTTTATGGGGCAGGGGTGACACTGAAGCTTTCTTT
CDR3: CASSLWGRGDTEAFF

V: TRBV28
D: TRBD1
J: TRBJ1-2
size: NA
DNA: TGTGCCAGCAGTTTTAAGAGGACAGGGGGCAACTATGGCTACACCTTC
CDR3: CASSFKRTGGNYGYTF

V: TRBV27
D: TRBD1
J: TRBJ2-3
size: NA
DNA: TGTGCCAGCAGTGACAGGGAGCGCACAGATACGCAGTATTTT
CDR3: CASSDRERTDTQYF

V: TRBV23-1
D: NA
J: TRBJ2-5
size: few
DNA: TGCGCCAGCAGTCAAGGTGGAGGAAGAGAAGAGACCCAGTACTTC
CDR3: CASSQGGGREETQYF

V: TRBV4-3
D: NA
J: TRBJ2-1
size: NA
DNA: TGCGCCAGCAGCCAAGAACGTCTGTTAACAGGCGACAATGAGCAGTTCTTC
CDR3: CASSQERLLTGDNEQFF

V: TRBV5-1
D: TRBD2
J: TRBJ2-3
size: NA
DNA: TGCGCCAGCAGCTCAGAACTAGCGGTAGATACGCAGTATTTT
CDR3: CASSSELAVDTQYF

V: TRBV5-4
D: TRBD2
J: TRBJ2-3
size: NA
DNA: TGTGCCAGCACTAACGCTCGGCGGGAGGGTAAAGATACGCAGTATTTT
CDR3: CASTNARREGKDTQYF

V: TRBV6-5
D: NA
J: TRBJ2-4
size: NA
DNA: TGTGCCAGCAGTCGGGGGAGCGTAGCCAAAAACATTCAGTACTTC
CDR3: CASSRGSVAKNIQYF

V: TRBV9
D: NA
J: TRBJ2-1
size: NA
DNA: TGTGCCAGCAGCGACAGCGGACGCACCTACAATGAGCAGTTCTTC
CDR3: CASSDSGRTYNEQFF

V: TRBV28
D: TRBD1
J: TRBJ1-2
size: once
DNA: TGTGCCAGCAGTCCTGGACAGGCCTCTCTTTTTGGCTACACCTTC
CDR3: CASSPGQASLFGYTF

V: TRBV28
D: TRBD1
J: TRBJ1-2
size: NA
DNA: TGTGCCAGCGGCCACCTCCGTACAGGGGGCGTAAACTATGGCTACACCTTC
CDR3: CASGHLRTGGVNYGYTF

V: TRBV28
D: TRBD1
J: TRBJ2-7
size: NA
DNA: TGTGCCAGCAGTTCGGGGACAGGGGCCTACGAGCAGTACTTC
CDR3: CASSSGTGAYEQYF

V: TRBV9
D: NA
J: TRBJ1-1
size: once
DNA: TGTGCCAGCAGCGTAGGTTCCCCAAACACTGAAGCTTTCTTT
CDR3: CASSVGSPNTEAFF

V: TRBV3-1/TRBV3-2
D: TRBD2
J: TRBJ2-7
size: once
DNA: TGTGCCAGCAGCCAAACTCCGGGGGTCACTAGCGGGATAATTCGTCACGAGCAGTACTTC
CDR3: CASSQTPGVTSGIIRHEQYF

V: TRBV7-2
D: NA
J: TRBJ1-5
size: once
DNA: TGTGCCAGCAGCTCCGGCGGCGGGGACAATCAGCCCCAGCATTTT
CDR3: CASSSGGGDNQPQHF

V: TRBV28
D: TRBD2
J: TRBJ2-1
size: NA
DNA: TGTGCCAGCAGTGGGGGACTAGCGGTTAACAATGAGCAGTTCTTC
CDR3: CASSGGLAVNNEQFF

V: TRBV2
D: NA
J: TRBJ2-1
size: NA
DNA: TGTGCCAGCAGTGAAGACACTTCCCAGGGTGAGCAGTTCTTC
CDR3: CASSEDTSQGEQFF

V: TRBV4-3
D: NA
J: TRBJ1-5
size: NA
DNA: TGCGCCAGCAGCCAAGATAGTACAGGGTGGCAGCCCCAGCATTTT
CDR3: CASSQDSTGWQPQHF

V: TRBV11-2
D: NA
J: TRBJ2-3
size: NA
DNA: TGTGCCAGCAGCTCCATGGGGCAGCACACAGATACGCAGTATTTT
CDR3: CASSSMGQHTDTQYF

V: TRBV4-1
D: NA
J: TRBJ1-5
size: few
DNA: TGCGCCAGCAGCCAAGGGGGAGGGGTAACTGGTCAGCCCCAGCATTTT
CDR3: CASSQGGGVTGQPQHF

V: TRBV5-6
D: NA
J: TRBJ2-1
size: once
DNA: TGTGCCAGCATCTGGGGGGGCCCCCTGTCCTACAATGAGCAGTTCTTC
CDR3: CASIWGGPLSYNEQFF

V: TRBV19
D: NA
J: TRBJ1-2
size: NA
DNA: TGTGCCAGTAGTTCTGGAACCCCCCCAGGCCTCTATGGCTACACCTTC
CDR3: CASSSGTPPGLYGYTF

V: TRBV6-2/TRBV6-3
D: TRBD2
J: TRBJ2-2
size: NA
DNA: TGTGCCAGCAGTTACGGGGGGGGATACACCGGGGAGCTGTTTTTT
CDR3: CASSYGGGYTGELFF

V: TRBV2
D: TRBD1
J: TRBJ2-4
size: NA
DNA: TGTGCCAGCAGTAGACAGGGGGGCAAAAACATTCAGTACTTC
CDR3: CASSRQGGKNIQYF

V: TRBV28
D: TRBD2
J: TRBJ2-1
size: NA
DNA: TGTGCCAGCAGCTCCCTGAGGGACTACTCCTACAATGAGCAGTTCTTC
CDR3: CASSSLRDYSYNEQFF

V: TRBV18
D: NA
J: TRBJ2-7
size: NA
DNA: TGTGCCAGCTCACAGGTAGGGGATTACGAGCAGTACTTC
CDR3: CASSQVGDYEQYF

V: TRBV7-2
D: TRBD1
J: TRBJ2-7
size: NA
DNA: TGTGCCAGCAGCCCCGGGACAGTTTCCTACGAGCAGTACTTC
CDR3: CASSPGTVSYEQYF

V: TRBV6-5
D: NA
J: TRBJ1-1
size: NA
DNA: TGTGCCAGCAGTTACTCGAGAGGGTCGAACACTGAAGCTTTCTTT
CDR3: CASSYSRGSNTEAFF

V: TRBV5-4
D: NA
J: TRBJ2-3
size: NA
DNA: TGTGCCAGCAGCTTGGCCCCGGACATCACAGATACGCAGTATTTT
CDR3: CASSLAPDITDTQYF

V: TRBV5-1
D: NA
J: TRBJ2-6
size: NA
DNA: TGCGCCAGCAGCTTGGTAGCCGGGGCCAACGTCCTGACTTTC
CDR3: CASSLVAGANVLTF

V: TRBV7-9
D: NA
J: TRBJ1-5
size: NA
DNA: TGTGCCAGCAGCTTGGTCAGGGGCCAAGACAATCAGCCCCAGCATTTT
CDR3: CASSLVRGQDNQPQHF

V: TRBV30
D: NA
J: TRBJ2-2
size: once
DNA: TGTGCCTGGCAACAGGGAGTCGGGGAGCTGTTTTTT
CDR3: CAWQQGVGELFF

V: TRBV5-4
D: TRBD2
J: TRBJ2-3
size: NA
DNA: TGTGCCAGCAGCCTACCTAGCGGGGGGGCCGGCACAGATACGCAGTATTTT
CDR3: CASSLPSGGAGTDTQYF

V: TRBV20-1
D: TRBD2
J: TRBJ2-1
size: NA
DNA: TGCAGTGCTAGTTTGCGGGAGAAGGGATATAATGAGCAGTTCTTC
CDR3: CSASLREKGYNEQFF

V: TRBV28
D: NA
J: TRBJ1-5
size: NA
DNA: TGTGCCAGCAGGAAGACAGAAGCCCCCAATCAGCCCCAGCATTTT
CDR3: CASRKTEAPNQPQHF

V: TRBV15
D: NA
J: TRBJ2-4
size: NA
DNA: TGTGCCACCAGCAGAGGCCTACAGGGAGAGGGGAACATTCAGTACTTC
CDR3: CATSRGLQGEGNIQYF

V: TRBV2
D: NA
J: TRBJ1-6
size: once
DNA: TGTGCCAGCAGTCCGGGCACCTCGGGGAATTCACCCCTCCACTTT
CDR3: CASSPGTSGNSPLHF